Below, 18 T cell receptor beta chains from the same sample are listed, as sequenced in a study of CD8+ T cells in alopecia areata. RNA, once extracted, was reverse transcribed into cDNA for use as the sequencing template. Clones were read by immunoSEQ multiplex PCR, and TCRdb kept only the in-frame ones, dropping some. The sample includes under 150,000 clones, around 45% of them seen just once. Sequenced sample: NKG2D-low CD8+ T cells sorted from blood. These receptors were taken from a human donor with alopecia areata.

A few counts support this clone. This chain connects TRBV29-1 to TRBJ1-1; D might be TRBD1 (6 bases). This CDR3 contains 15 residues. In germline, CDR1 is SQVTM, CDR2 ANQGSEA. V dropped 4 bases and J dropped 2 bases, with 17 bases sitting between them. CDR3 in DNA: TGCAGCGTTGCCGGGACACAAGTCGCAAACACTGAAGCTTTCTTT. It encodes CSVAGTQVANTEAFF.

This clone was detected a few times. This CDR3 reads CASSEAGLADSYEQYF. As DNA, the CDR3 is TGTGCCAGCAGTGAGGCGGGACTAGCTGATTCCTACGAGCAGTACTTC. This chain uses TRBV2 with TRBJ2-7; TRBD2 agrees at 9 bases. CDR1 and CDR2 (germline): SNHLY, FYNNEI. Unmatched junction bases numbered 7, after V lost 3 bases and J lost 1 base. The CDR3 has 16 amino acids. The full variable domain, rest sourced from reference TRBV2 and TRBJ2-7, is EPEVTQTPSHQVTQMGQEVILRCVPISNHLYFYWYRQILGQKVEFLVSFYNNEISEKSEIFDDQFSVERPDGSNFTLKIRSTKLEDSAMYFCASSEAGLADSYEQYFGPGTRLTVT.

Here the CDR3 reads CAWDGTGGLNTEAFF. The DNA for the CDR3 is TGTGCCTGGGACGGGACAGGGGGACTAAACACTGAAGCTTTCTTT. This chain links TRBV30 with TRBJ1-1; 11 positions agree with TRBD1. The ends lost 5 bases at V and 2 bases at J; junction bases unmatched: 7. CDR3 size: 15 residues. Per germline, CDR1 GTSNPN and CDR2 SVGIG (reference sequence).

This clone occurred a few times. The rearrangement joins TRBV28 to TRBJ1-1; D ambiguous. Trimming took off 8 bases at V and 3 bases at J, with 16 bases between the two ends. Germline loops: CDR1 MDHEN, CDR2 SYDVKM. The CDR3 sequence is 14 residues long. CDR3 residues: CASSSLVGDTEAFF. The CDR3 region has the DNA TGTGCCAGCTCCAGCCTCGTTGGGGACACTGAAGCTTTCTTT.

This clone came up a few times. Other DNA sequences in this specimen translate into the identical CDR3. The chain couples TRBV29-1 to TRBJ2-5, with a weak D call TRBD1 (5 bases). The CDR3 loop spans 13 amino acids. The V and J ends lost 1 base and 2 bases respectively, with 8 bases between them. Germline V gene data show CDR1 as SQVTM and CDR2 as ANQGSEA. CDR3 bases: TGCAGCGTTGAAGGACAGCTGCAAGAGACCCAGTACTTC. This gives the protein CSVEGQLQETQYF.

This clone occurred a few times. This chain connects TRBV30 to TRBJ2-3; D may match TRBD1 or TRBD2 (5 bases each). CDR1 GTSNPN and CDR2 SVGIG come from the germline V gene (reference sequence). This CDR3 region has 13 residues. V was shortened by 5 bases and J by 9 bases, with 18 bases between the two germline ends. The DNA for the CDR3 is TGTGCCTGGGAAAAGGGGACCGGGACCACGCAGTATTTT. Its protein product is CAWEKGTGTTQYF.

The genes are TRBV11-2 and TRBJ2-7, with 11 bases fitting TRBD2. V lost 4 bases to trimming and J lost 0 bases; unmatched junction nucleotides: 11. Germline loops: CDR1 SGHAT, CDR2 FQNNGV. This CDR3 region has 18 residues. CDR3 in amino acids: CASSSSTSGEISSYEQYF. The CDR3 coding sequence is TGTGCCAGCAGCTCCTCGACTAGCGGGGAGATTAGCTCCTACGAGCAGTACTTC.

The V and J genes are TRBV6-1 and TRBJ1-2; D gene unclear. There are 13 residues in the CDR3. The V gene lost 6 bases and the J gene lost 2 bases, with 10 bases spanning the gap. CDR1 MNHNS and CDR2 SASEGT come from the germline V gene. As DNA, the CDR3 is TGTGCCAGCAGCTTGACACCGAACTATGGCTACACCTTC. Its protein is CASSLTPNYGYTF.

CDR3 DNA sequence: TGTGCCAGCAGCTCTTACAGGGTCAATGAGCAGTTCTTC. It encodes CASSSYRVNEQFF. This chain joins TRBV11-2 and TRBJ2-1; D possibly corresponds to TRBD1 (6 bases). The CDR3 spans 13 residues. The germline V gene encodes CDR1 SGHAT and CDR2 FQNNGV. V lost 4 bases and J 6 bases, leaving 10 bases between the germline ends.

V is TRBV19 and J is TRBJ2-7; 7 nucleotides align to TRBD1. Trimming cost V 6 bases and J 4 bases; bases outside gene matches: 12. There are 15 residues in the CDR3. CDR1 LNHDA and CDR2 SQIVND come from the germline V gene (reference sequence). The CDR3 sequence is CASSESRDSRYEQYF. The CDR3 nucleotides read TGTGCCAGTAGCGAAAGCCGGGACAGCCGTTACGAGCAGTACTTC.

This clone was counted between two and nine times. The chain links TRBV28 to TRBJ1-4; D possibly corresponds to TRBD1 (5 bases). The ends were cut back, 4 bases at V and 3 bases at J, with 12 bases in the middle. The CDR3 is made up of 15 amino acids. Per germline, CDR1 MDHEN and CDR2 SYDVKM. CDR3: CASSSLAGPNEKLFF. CDR3 sequence (DNA): TGTGCCAGCAGTTCGTTGGCGGGGCCTAATGAAAAACTGTTTTTT. Looking up the rest from reference TRBV28 and TRBJ1-4 gives the full variable domain: DVKVTQSSRYLVKRTGEKVFLECVQDMDHENMFWYRQDPGLGLRLIYFSYDVKMKEKGDIPEGYSVSREKKERFSLILESASTNQTSMYLCASSSLAGPNEKLFFGSGTQLSVL.

The J gene is TRBJ2-5, the V gene TRBV9, with 10 bases fitting TRBD2. Germline V gives CDR1 SGDLS, CDR2 YYNGEE. Germline trimming cut 4 bases from V and 5 bases from J; bases unmatched to any gene: 8. This CDR3 is 15 amino acids long. CDR3 sequence: CASSWTSGPRETQYF. The CDR3 region has the DNA TGTGCCAGCAGCTGGACTAGCGGACCCCGGGAGACCCAGTACTTC.

The J gene is TRBJ2-1, the V gene TRBV5-6, with TRBD2 matching over 11 bases. CDR3 length equals 12 residues. Trimming took 8 bases from V and 13 from J; bases not matched to a gene: 8. Germline V gene sequence: CDR1 SGHDT, CDR2 YYEEEE. The DNA of the CDR3 is TGTGCCAGTCATACTAGCGGGGGAAGACAGTTCTTC. Its translation: CASHTSGGRQFF.

V gene TRBV28 combines with J gene TRBJ1-2, with D tentatively TRBD1 (5 bases). The CDR3 is 15 amino acids. V was trimmed by 5 bases and J by 7 bases, leaving 20 bases between them. Germline V gene lookup returns CDR1 MDHEN and CDR2 SYDVKM. CDR3 loop: CASSPGTARGSGYTF. CDR3 nucleotides: TGTGCCAGCAGTCCCGGGACCGCGAGGGGTAGTGGCTACACCTTC.

This sequence joins TRBV20-1 and TRBJ2-3; D is unresolved. CDR1 DFQATT and CDR2 SNEGSKA come from the germline V gene (reference sequence). There are 10 residues in the CDR3. V lost 1 base and J lost 6, with 2 bases in between. The CDR3 spells CSARADTQYF. CDR3 coding DNA: TGCAGTGCTAGAGCGGATACGCAGTATTTT.

This clone was detected a few times. This rearrangement joins TRBV6-6 to TRBJ2-5; D is perhaps TRBD1 or TRBD2 (5 bases each). From germline, CDR1 is MNHNY and CDR2 SVGAGI (reference sequence). The CDR3 is 15 amino acids. The germline V and J ends were trimmed by 0 bases and 13 bases, with 21 bases remaining between them. The DNA for the CDR3 is TGTGCCAGCAGTTACTCGAGGCCCGGGGCGAAGACCGGGTACTTC. It codes for CASSYSRPGAKTGYF.

The rearrangement joins TRBV27 to TRBJ2-1; the match to TRBD2 covers 10 bases. V dropped 3 bases and J dropped 9; count of bases not matched to a gene: 8. There are 15 residues in the CDR3. Germline V CDR1 and CDR2: MNHEY, SMNVEV (reference sequence). This chain's CDR3 is CASSLGLAGVGEQFF. CDR3 DNA sequence: TGTGCCAGCAGTTTGGGGCTAGCGGGAGTGGGTGAGCAGTTCTTC.

The chain joins TRBV19 to TRBJ2-2; the match to TRBD2 covers 8 bases. V trimming: 10 bases; J trimming: 3 bases; junction bases outside the gene matches: 7. The CDR3 sequence is 14 residues long. The germline V gene encodes CDR1 LNHDA and CDR2 SQIVND (reference sequence). CDR3 in DNA: TGTGCCACTAAATTCGGGGGGGACACCGGGGAGCTGTTTTTT. It encodes CATKFGGDTGELFF.